This T cell receptor (beta chain) was profiled in a study of CD8+CD57+ T cells in acquired aplastic anemia. Losses at the gene ends were 5 bases for V and 7 bases for J; bases not matched to a gene: 6. There are 14 residues in the CDR3. This clonotype was detected only a few times. Genomic DNA, the template, was used for profiling of the TCR beta VDJ and CDR3. A single record per CDR3 protein comes from TCRdb applying MiXCR to the reads. The sample includes a few hundred thousand distinct CDR3 sequences, 30% to 40% seen only once; the top ten take 1% to 1.3%. The receptor was derived from a human donor in good health, serving as a control. Sequenced input: sorted CD4+, CD8+, or CD8+CD57+ T cells (not recorded which) from PBMCs. The J gene is TRBJ1-5, the V gene TRBV12-3 or TRBV12-4, with 9 bases matching TRBD1. The CDR3 nucleotides are TGTGCCAGCAGTCCCTGGGACAGGGAGCAGCCCCAGCATTTT. Translated, it gives CASSPWDREQPQHF.